Each of the 20 T cell receptor beta chains below was sequenced from the same sample in a study of beta chain features in type 1 diabetes. Since all of the isolated RNA was reverse transcribed, expressed TCRB transcripts were what got sequenced. Using immunoSEQ multiplex PCR, the repertoire was profiled, and TCRdb retains in-frame clones only, with some absent. The repertoire holds about 900,000 clones, with about a sixth as singletons. What was sequenced was naive CD4+ T cells from blood. Receptor source: a woman in her late teens or twenties in good health.

The table lists this clone with a count of one. A junction end diverges from the germline sequence, so it may reflect a read error. The chain combines TRBV28 with TRBJ1-2; the D is unclear. The length of the CDR3 is 14 residues. CDR1 MDHEN and CDR2 SYDVKM come from the germline V gene. DNA of the CDR3: TGTGCCAGCAGTACGACCTTCCGAGGATCTCTCCGCCCCTTC. Amino acids: CASSTTFRGSLRPF.

CDR3 bases: TGTGCCACCAGCAGTGAAGGGCTCGGGTACCAAGAGACCCAGTACTTC. Its protein product is CATSSEGLGYQETQYF. The chain has TRBV15 and TRBJ2-5; no firm D call. The germline CDR1 and CDR2 sequences are LNHNV and YYDKDF (reference sequence). This CDR3 has 16 amino acids. The ends were cut back, 3 bases at V and 0 bases at J, with 14 bases in the middle.

The chain joins TRBV27 to TRBJ2-2, with 10 bases fitting TRBD2. CDR1 and CDR2 from the germline V gene are MNHEY and SMNVEV (reference sequence). Germline trimming cut 0 bases from V and 3 bases from J; bases unmatched to any gene: 4. The CDR3 is made up of 17 amino acids. The CDR3 nucleotides are TGTGCCAGCAGTTTATCTCTAGCGGGAGTCTACACCGGGGAGCTGTTTTTT. Its protein product is CASSLSLAGVYTGELFF.

This clone was detected only a few times. The rearrangement links TRBV18 to TRBJ2-6; possibly TRBD1 for D (6 bases). V was cut by 3 bases and J by 4 bases, with 13 bases left in between. The CDR3 runs to 16 residues. The germline CDR1 and CDR2 sequences are KGHSH and LQKENI. CDR3 sequence reads: CASSPLGARGANVLTF. The CDR3 nucleotides are TGTGCCAGCTCACCCCTGGGGGCGCGAGGGGCCAACGTCCTGACTTTC.

In this sample, this clone turned up a few times. The CDR3 region has the DNA TGTGCCAGCAGTCCCACCTATGGCTACACCTTC. As protein: CASSPTYGYTF. The J gene is TRBJ1-2, the V gene TRBV28; D remains ambiguous. V lost 5 bases to trimming and J lost 4 bases, with 5 bases between them. CDR3 length: 11 amino acids. CDR1 is MDHEN and CDR2 is SYDVKM in the germline V gene.

In its sample, this clone was seen a few times. V gene TRBV19 combines with J gene TRBJ2-5; TRBD1 might be the D (5 bases). The CDR3 contains 17 residues. CDR1 and CDR2 (germline): LNHDA, SQIVND (reference sequence). The germline V and J ends were trimmed by 3 bases and 5 bases, with 22 bases remaining between them. CDR3 DNA: TGTGCCAGTAGTATCTTCGCAGGGTTAACTGGCGTGGAGACCCAGTACTTC. Amino acid sequence: CASSIFAGLTGVETQYF.

This clone was counted a few times. The V and J genes are TRBV10-2 and TRBJ2-1, with 8 bases fitting TRBD1. Trimming cost V 7 bases and J 10 bases; bases outside gene matches: 15. The CDR3 contains 15 residues. Germline V CDR1 and CDR2: WSHSY, SAAADI. The CDR3 loop is CASTPQDRDLGEQFF. CDR3 nucleotide sequence: TGCGCCAGCACTCCGCAGGACAGGGATTTGGGGGAGCAGTTCTTC.

This clone was recorded a few times. This sequence joins TRBV9 and TRBJ2-2, with TRBD2 matching 9 bases. The V gene end was trimmed by 1 base and the J gene end by 5 bases; junction bases not matched to a gene: 3. CDR3 length: 15 residues. Germline V gives CDR1 SGDLS, CDR2 YYNGEE. CDR3 residues: CASSVQAGGTGELFF. The CDR3 nucleotides read TGTGCCAGCAGCGTACAAGCGGGAGGTACCGGGGAGCTGTTTTTT.

The sample holds a few counts of this clone. This chain links TRBV28 with TRBJ1-1; maybe TRBD1 (6 bases). The germline V gene has CDR1 MDHEN and CDR2 SYDVKM. The CDR3 covers 12 residues. With 8 bases removed from V and 5 bases from J, the gap between germline ends came to 12 bases. CDR3 bases: TGTGCCAGCGCGCGGGGGCGGACTGAAGCTTTCTTT. Amino acids: CASARGRTEAFF.

This clone was found a few times. The V and J genes are TRBV6-5 and TRBJ2-1; no definite D call. Germline V gene data show CDR1 as MNHEY and CDR2 as SVGAGI. The CDR3 covers 11 residues. Trimming removed 10 bases at V and 10 bases at J, with 14 bases between. Written as DNA, the CDR3 is TGTGCCACTCCGGAGCAATGGGAGCAGTTCTTC. Residues: CATPEQWEQFF.

V gene TRBV6-5 combines with J gene TRBJ2-7, with a tentative D call TRBD2 (5 bases). Trimming left V 0 bases short and J 5 bases short, with 14 bases between. The CDR3 consists of 15 residues. Germline assignment: CDR1 MNHEY and CDR2 SVGAGI. The CDR3 DNA reads as TGTGCCAGCAGTTACTCGAACCCGGGGAACCACGAGCAGTACTTC. Protein sequence: CASSYSNPGNHEQYF.

The table lists this clone with a few counts. This same CDR3 is encoded by further DNA sequences in the sample. The V call is TRBV4-3, the J call TRBJ2-7; TRBD2 matches at 9 bases. V lost 1 base, J lost 2 bases, and 3 bases stayed unmatched. The CDR3 runs 15 residues. Germline V CDR1 and CDR2: LGHNA, YSLEER. In DNA, the CDR3 is TGCGCCAGCAGCCAAGGATTAGCGGGAGCCTACGAGCAGTACTTC. This sequence encodes CASSQGLAGAYEQYF.

This clone has just a few counts. J is TRBJ1-3 and V is TRBV15; tentatively, D is TRBD1 (5 bases). This CDR3 comprises 17 residues. Germline V gene lookup returns CDR1 LNHNV and CDR2 YYDKDF (reference sequence). V lost 0 bases and J lost 2, with 14 bases in between. The CDR3 here is CATSRDFLGHAGNTIYF. CDR3 in DNA: TGTGCCACCAGCAGAGATTTCCTCGGACATGCTGGAAACACCATATATTTT.

There are a few counts of this clone. J is TRBJ1-3 and V is TRBV9; D remains ambiguous. This CDR3 contains 14 residues. Germline-derived CDR1 and CDR2 are SGDLS and YYNGEE. V gave up 0 bases and J gave up 9 bases, with 13 bases separating them. The CDR3 loop reads CASSVDGSTGTIYF. DNA of the CDR3: TGTGCCAGCAGCGTAGATGGGTCCACCGGCACCATATATTTT.

V is TRBV25-1 and J is TRBJ1-4, with D hard to call. This CDR3 is built from 13 residues. V was cut by 5 bases and J by 6 bases, with 10 bases left in between. Per the germline V gene, CDR1 is MGHDK and CDR2 is SYGVNS. CDR3 sequence: CASSKNLDEKLFF. CDR3 DNA sequence: TGTGCCAGCAGTAAGAATTTAGATGAAAAACTGTTTTTT.

In its sample, this clone was seen a few times. This specimen includes other DNA sequences encoding the same CDR3. The V and J genes are TRBV6-6 and TRBJ2-7; 10 nucleotides agree with TRBD1. CDR1 MNHNY and CDR2 SVGAGI come from the germline V gene (reference sequence). The CDR3 runs to 14 residues. With V trimmed by 6 bases and J by 2 bases, 4 bases remained unmatched. CDR3 protein: CASSRGTGAYEQYF. CDR3 nucleotide sequence: TGTGCCAGCAGCAGAGGGACAGGGGCCTACGAGCAGTACTTC.

A few counts support this clone. The chain couples TRBV28 to TRBJ2-1; TRBD2 aligns across 10 bases. This CDR3 spans 17 amino acids. Germline lookup yields CDR1 MDHEN and CDR2 SYDVKM. V gave up 3 bases and J gave up 5 bases; unmatched junction bases: 10. The CDR3 reads CASSFAPASGSNNEQFF. The CDR3 DNA is TGTGCCAGCAGTTTCGCCCCTGCTAGCGGGAGTAACAATGAGCAGTTCTTC.

This clone was picked up a small number of times. The chain carries TRBV28 and TRBJ2-7; 9 bases align to TRBD1. CDR1 and CDR2 from the germline V gene are MDHEN and SYDVKM. CDR3 size: 15 residues. V shed 6 bases and J 1 base; nucleotides not matched to a gene: 7. CDR3 protein: CASSVGDRESYEQYF. The CDR3 region has the DNA TGTGCCAGCAGCGTGGGGGACAGGGAATCCTACGAGCAGTACTTC. The full variable domain, in which reference TRBV28 and TRBJ2-7 provide the parts outside the CDR3, is DVKVTQSSRYLVKRTGEKVFLECVQDMDHENMFWYRQDPGLGLRLIYFSYDVKMKEKGDIPEGYSVSREKKERFSLILESASTNQTSMYLCASSVGDRESYEQYFGPGTRLTVT.

This clone was observed a few times. The rearrangement links TRBV7-2 to TRBJ2-1, with TRBD2 matching over 7 bases. Germline V gives CDR1 SGHTA, CDR2 FQGNSA. The CDR3 is made up of 18 amino acids. V lost 0 bases, J lost 7 bases, and 15 bases stayed unmatched. CDR3 bases: TGTGCCAGCAGCTTAGCGGCGCGGCGGGAGTGGGGTGGGAATGAGCAGTTCTTC. This sequence encodes CASSLAARREWGGNEQFF.

The chain links TRBV4-3 to TRBJ2-3, with a tentative D call TRBD2 (6 bases). Germline loops: CDR1 LGHNA, CDR2 YSLEER. The V end was cut by 0 bases, the J end by 6 bases, with 22 bases between. CDR3 length: 18 residues. The CDR3: CASSQDTGRLGFVDTQYF. The CDR3, as DNA: TGCGCCAGCAGCCAAGATACCGGGAGATTAGGTTTTGTCGATACGCAGTATTTT.